Only a few counts were recorded for the clone carrying this T cell receptor beta chain. The antigen is undetermined. The CDR3 loop spans 16 amino acids. Per the germline V gene, CDR1 is SGHTA and CDR2 is FQGNSA. Trimming left V 4 bases short and J 6 bases short, with 20 bases between. The entry originates in a study of T cell repertoires in cytomegalovirus infection. On the study more broadly: Use of recently identified HLA-C-restricted and well-studied HLA-B-restricted CMV epitopes was part of the study. The public TCR beta signatures pointed to both CMV infection and matching HLA type. Study-wide results and limits: Adding up the frequency of public TCR beta families identified people who carried CMV plus the relevant HLA. CMV-specific TCR beta clonotypes restricted by HLA-C were the ones dominating the ex vivo response.

TCRdb re-derived calls from the reads in MiXCR, one entry per CDR3 protein. Of about 330,000 distinct CDR3 sequences in the sample, around a third were seen once. This material consisted of cultured PBMCs, taken from culture after CMV antigen stimulation. This sequence originates from a human donor in good health (CMV status not recorded). Some clones in this sample may be carry-over from other donors' samples. The chain links TRBV7-2 to TRBJ2-3; the D gene is possibly TRBD2 (5 bases). CDR3 residues: CASSSPGEHRGDTQYF. CDR3 sequence (DNA): TGTGCCAGCAGCTCACCCGGTGAGCATCGAGGGGATACGCAGTATTTT.